A selection of T cell receptor beta chains follows, all from one sample in a study of beta chain features in type 1 diabetes. Only in-frame clones appear in the TCRdb table, and some are missing; sequencing was by immunoSEQ multiplex PCR. The sample contains 300,000 to 400,000 clones, 10% to 15% of which appear only once. The material sequenced was naive CD4+ T cells from blood. These receptors all stem from a man aged 18 to 29 in good health. CDR3s include the opening cysteine and the closing phenylalanine or tryptophan. A D gene is named only where the DNA matches it firmly. For some rows the clone size is stated as once, few or many, or as a class when expanded; others skip it.

J gene,D gene,clone size,V gene,CDR3 DNA,CDR3 protein
TRBJ2-7,-,few,TRBV7-9,TGTGCCAGCAGCTTGCGCGGGGATAGTTACTACGAGCAGTACTTC,CASSLRGDSYYEQYF
TRBJ2-1,TRBD2,-,TRBV14,TGTGCCAGCAGCCTCCTAGCGGGAGAGGGCAATGAGCAGTTCTTC,CASSLLAGEGNEQFF
TRBJ2-2,TRBD1,few,TRBV4-3,TGCGCCAGCAGCGCCGGGACAGTTCTTAGCACCGGGGAGCTGTTTTTT,CASSAGTVLSTGELFF
TRBJ1-2,TRBD1,few,TRBV28,TGTGCCAGCAGTCTTCCAGGACAGGGGTATGGCTACACCTTC,CASSLPGQGYGYTF
TRBJ1-1,TRBD1,-,TRBV28,TGTGCCAGCAGCCGGACAGGGGGAGACACTGAAGCTTTCTTT,CASSRTGGDTEAFF
TRBJ1-2,-,-,TRBV28,TGTGCCAGCAGTTCCGACTATGGCTACACCTTC,CASSSDYGYTF
TRBJ1-1,TRBD1,few,TRBV19,TGTGCCAGTTCACTATCCGGGACAGGGGTTTTGAACACTGAAGCTTTCTTT,CASSLSGTGVLNTEAFF
TRBJ2-5,-,-,TRBV5-6,TGTGCCAGCAGCTTTACAGGAAAAGAGACCCAGTACTTC,CASSFTGKETQYF
TRBJ1-2,-,few,TRBV28,TGTGCCAGCAGTTCTGGGCAGGAAGATGGCTACACCTTC,CASSSGQEDGYTF
TRBJ2-2,TRBD2,-,TRBV7-2,TGTGCCAGCAGCCCGGGACTAGCGGGACTTGTCGGGGAGCTGTTTTTT,CASSPGLAGLVGELFF
TRBJ2-7,-,few,TRBV5-4,TGTGCCAGCAGCTTAAGGGGCTACGAGCAGTACTTC,CASSLRGYEQYF
TRBJ2-3,-,-,TRBV2,TGTGCCAGCAGTGAGACTAGTTATCGTGCAGATACGCAGTATTTT,CASSETSYRADTQYF
TRBJ1-2,-,few,TRBV5-4,TGTGCCAGCAGCTTGGAGAGCTATGGCTACACCTTC,CASSLESYGYTF
TRBJ1-1,-,-,TRBV30,TGTGCCTGGAGACTACATACAGGGACTGAAGCTTTCTTT,CAWRLHTGTEAFF
TRBJ2-7,-,few,TRBV30,TGTGCCTGGACAACAAAAGACACCCGCTCCTACGAGCAGTACTTC,CAWTTKDTRSYEQYF
TRBJ1-6,TRBD1,-,TRBV7-2,TGTGCCAGCAGCCCCCTGACAGGGTCTAATTCACCCCTCCACTTT,CASSPLTGSNSPLHF
TRBJ2-7,-,-,TRBV30,TGTGCCTCGACACAGGGTAGCACCTACGAGCAGTACTTC,CASTQGSTYEQYF
TRBJ1-2,TRBD1,few,TRBV25-1,TGTGCCAGCAGTGATACCCCGGGACAGGGGATGGTTAACTATGGCTACACCTTC,CASSDTPGQGMVNYGYTF
TRBJ1-1,TRBD1,few,TRBV4-1,TGCGCCAGCAGCCTCGGACAGGGGGCAGGGAACACTGAAGCTTTCTTT,CASSLGQGAGNTEAFF
TRBJ1-4,TRBD1,few,TRBV29-1,TGCAGCGTGGGCCGGGACAGGGGCACCCCTGCGTCTGAAAAACTGTTTTTT,CSVGRDRGTPASEKLFF
TRBJ2-2,-,-,TRBV15,TGTGCCACCAGCAGAGGACAGGGAGGCACCGGGGAGCTGTTTTTT,CATSRGQGGTGELFF
TRBJ2-2,-,few,TRBV19,TGTGCCAGTAGTGATCCGGGACATCGAGTCGGGGAGCTGTTTTTT,CASSDPGHRVGELFF
TRBJ2-7,-,few,TRBV10-3,TGTGCCATCAGTGAGTCCTCCGATGGGGGCGCCGAGCAGTACTTC,CAISESSDGGAEQYF
TRBJ1-2,-,-,TRBV30,TGTGCCTGGAGTCCCTCGGGAGAAGGCTACACCTTC,CAWSPSGEGYTF
TRBJ2-7,-,-,TRBV6-1,TGTGCCAGCAGTGAATCTAGGGAGAAGCAGTACTTC,CASSESREKQYF
TRBJ1-1,TRBD1,-,TRBV7-3,TGTGCCACCGGACAGGGGGCGAGAACTGAAGCTTTCTTT,CATGQGARTEAFF
TRBJ2-7,-,few,TRBV29-1,TGCAGCGTTGGACAGGCTAACGAGCAGTACTTC,CSVGQANEQYF
TRBJ2-7,-,-,TRBV28,TGTGCCAGCACCACCCCCCCGACAGACGAGCAGTACTTC,CASTTPPTDEQYF
TRBJ2-3,TRBD2,few,TRBV29-1,TGCAGCGCTACCGGGACTAGAAGTGCAGATACGCAGTATTTT,CSATGTRSADTQYF
TRBJ2-1,TRBD2,few,TRBV2,TGTGCCAGCAGTGCCGGGGGACTAATTGAGCAGTTCTTC,CASSAGGLIEQFF
TRBJ2-7,-,few,TRBV18,TGTGCCAGCTCACCTCCGGACTTCTACGAGCAGTACTTC,CASSPPDFYEQYF
TRBJ2-6,-,-,TRBV5-1,TGCGCCAGCAGCATTCAGCAGGGGGGTGGGGCCAACGTCCTGACTTTC,CASSIQQGGGANVLTF
TRBJ2-5,-,-,TRBV15,TGTGCCACCAGCAGAGTAGGCGGGACAGCAGAGACCCAGTACTTC,CATSRVGGTAETQYF
TRBJ1-1,TRBD1,-,TRBV2,TGTGCCAGCACTAGGACAGGGTGGAACACTGAAGCTTTCTTT,CASTRTGWNTEAFF
TRBJ1-1,TRBD1,few,TRBV30,TGTGCCTGGAGTGAGGGGGCAGACGAAGCTTTCTTT,CAWSEGADEAFF
TRBJ2-5,TRBD1,-,TRBV28,TGTGCCAGCAGTCCCGGGACAGCAATCCAAGAGACCCAGTACTTC,CASSPGTAIQETQYF
TRBJ1-1,-,few,TRBV30,TGTGCCTGGAGTGTAACTCAGGGTAACACTGAAGCTTTCTTT,CAWSVTQGNTEAFF
TRBJ2-7,TRBD2,-,TRBV5-4,TGTGCCAGCAGACCCGGACTAGCGGGAGAGTACGAGCAGTACTTC,CASRPGLAGEYEQYF
TRBJ1-6,TRBD1,-,TRBV5-1,TGCGCCAGCAGCTTTTGGGACAGGGATTCACCCCTCCACTTT,CASSFWDRDSPLHF
TRBJ2-3,TRBD1,few,TRBV9,TGTGCCAGCAGTGAGAGACAGGGGGTGGATACGCAGTATTTT,CASSERQGVDTQYF
TRBJ2-7,TRBD2,few,TRBV7-2,TGTGCCAGCAGCCCGGGACTAGCGGGAGACGAGCAGTACTTC,CASSPGLAGDEQYF
TRBJ1-6,TRBD1,-,TRBV4-2,TGTGCCAGCAGCCAGGACCGCCCGGGACAGGGATACCCAAGAAGCCCTAATTCACCCCTCCACTTT,CASSQDRPGQGYPRSPNSPLHF
TRBJ2-7,-,few,TRBV18,TGTGCCAGCTCACCACCGGGGCCTTCCTACGAGCAGTACTTC,CASSPPGPSYEQYF
TRBJ1-5,-,-,TRBV30,TGTGCCTGGAATAATCGAGGTGGCAATCAGCCCCAGCATTTT,CAWNNRGGNQPQHF
TRBJ2-1,TRBD2,few,TRBV5-1,TGCGCCAGCAGCCTTGCTAGCGGGTCGAGCTCCTACAATGAGCAGTTCTTC,CASSLASGSSSYNEQFF
TRBJ2-2,-,few,TRBV15,TGTGCCACCAGCGTAAACCGGGGGTTTGGCGGGGAGCTGTTTTTT,CATSVNRGFGGELFF
TRBJ2-5,TRBD2,-,TRBV7-2,TGTGCCAGCAGCAAATCAGCGGGGGCGGTAGAGACCCAGTACTTC,CASSKSAGAVETQYF
TRBJ1-1,-,-,TRBV25-1,TGTGCCAGCAGTGAAAGCAATTGGAGGAACACTGAAGCTTTCTTT,CASSESNWRNTEAFF
TRBJ1-5,TRBD1,-,TRBV7-2,TGTGCCAGCAGCTTAGAGACAGGGGCTCAGCCCCAGCATTTT,CASSLETGAQPQHF
TRBJ2-2,TRBD2,-,TRBV7-3,TGTGCCAGCAGCTTACGGGGGGGCTCGAACACCGGGGAGCTGTTTTTT,CASSLRGGSNTGELFF
TRBJ2-1,-,once,TRBV28,TGTGCCAGCAGCCAGGGGTCCCCGCGGGTGAATGAGCAGTTCTTC,CASSQGSPRVNEQFF
TRBJ2-1,TRBD1,-,TRBV9,TGTGCCAGCAGCGTAGATGGACAGGGTACAAATGAGCAGTTCTTC,CASSVDGQGTNEQFF
TRBJ2-7,-,few,TRBV28,TGTGCCAGCAGTTCGGCGGGCCGCTACGAGCAGTACTTC,CASSSAGRYEQYF